Below, 27 T cell receptor beta chains from the same sample are listed, as sequenced in a study of shared clonotypes between healthy human individuals. Method: immunoSEQ multiplex PCR; TCRdb's copy keeps in-frame clones and lacks some. This table has 600,000 to 750,000 clones, 60% to 80% appearing once. Input material: memory CD4+ T cells sorted from blood. Noted subset: CD45RA-negative fraction. These receptors were obtained from a woman in her twenties or thirties in good health.

The chain combines TRBV11-2 with TRBJ2-3; 8 nucleotides match TRBD2. The germline CDR1 and CDR2 sequences are SGHAT and FQNNGV. This CDR3 has 17 amino acids. J gave up 0 bases and V 4 bases, and 9 bases lay outside the gene matches. The CDR3 sequence: CASSSRGSGVSTDTQYF. Here the CDR3 DNA reads TGTGCCAGCAGCTCCCGGGGTAGCGGGGTCAGCACAGATACGCAGTATTTT.

This rearrangement joins TRBV6-1 to TRBJ2-3; either TRBD1 or TRBD2 may fit D (6 bases each). Trimming pared 6 bases from V and 8 bases from J, leaving 12 bases between. Germline CDR1 reads MNHNS; CDR2 reads SASEGT. The CDR3 is 12 residues long. This CDR3 reads CASSPEGGTQYF. In DNA, the CDR3 is TGTGCCAGCAGCCCGGAGGGGGGTACGCAGTATTTT.

V usage is TRBV11-2 and J usage is TRBJ1-4, with D unresolved. V lost 1 base and J 7 bases, leaving 4 bases between the germline ends. The germline V gene encodes CDR1 SGHAT and CDR2 FQNNGV. The CDR3 has 12 amino acids. The CDR3 DNA follows: TGTGCCAGCAGCTTAGGAACTGAAAAACTGTTTTTT. The encoded protein is CASSLGTEKLFF. The variable domain in full, completed from reference TRBV11-2 and TRBJ1-4, reads EAGVAQSPRYKIIEKRQSVAFWCNPISGHATLYWYQQILGQGPKLLIQFQNNGVVDDSQLPKDRFSAERLKGVDSTLKIQPAKLEDSAVYLCASSLGTEKLFFGSGTQLSVL.

This clone was seen a few times. The J gene is TRBJ2-2, the V gene TRBV2, with 9 bases that match TRBD2. In germline, CDR1 is SNHLY, CDR2 FYNNEI. Unmatched junction bases numbered 13, after V lost 11 bases and J lost 6 bases. The CDR3 extends over 15 amino acids. The CDR3 is CAGSFLAGSPGELFF. CDR3 nucleotides: TGTGCCGGGTCCTTCCTAGCGGGAAGTCCCGGGGAGCTGTTTTTT.

The V gene is TRBV4-1, the J gene TRBJ1-2; a possible D gene is TRBD1 (6 bases). The CDR3 runs to 16 residues. Trimming took 2 bases from V and 5 from J, leaving 18 bases between them. Germline V CDR1 and CDR2: MGHRA, YSYEKL. CDR3 sequence: CASSQMSGVLVYGYTF. The CDR3 DNA sequence: TGCGCCAGCAGCCAAATGTCAGGGGTGCTTGTTTATGGCTACACCTTC.

In nucleotides, the CDR3 is TGTGCCAGCAGTTATTCCGGACTAGCGGGGGCCGGGGAGCTGTTTTTT. Protein product: CASSYSGLAGAGELFF. The chain couples TRBV6-6 to TRBJ2-2; 13 bases are shared with TRBD2. Germline loops: CDR1 MNHNY, CDR2 SVGAGI (reference sequence). This CDR3 is built from 16 residues. With 3 bases clipped from V and 6 bases from J, the junction kept 4 bases outside the gene matches.

The rearrangement joins TRBV6-6 to TRBJ2-5, with 13 bases lining up with TRBD2. V lost 3 bases to trimming and J lost 4 bases; unmatched junction nucleotides: 5. Germline CDR1 is MNHNY and CDR2 is SVGAGI (reference sequence). This CDR3 comprises 16 residues. The CDR3 region has the DNA TGTGCCAGCAGTTATGGGGGACTAGCGGGGAGAGAGACCCAGTACTTC. It is translated as CASSYGGLAGRETQYF.

In DNA, the CDR3 is TGTGCCAGCTCACCACCGGCGGGGGCGGGGAACACTGAAGCTTTCTTT. Its translation is CASSPPAGAGNTEAFF. The gene calls are TRBV18 and TRBJ1-1, with D possibly being TRBD1 (6 bases). With 0 bases removed from V and 1 base from J, the gap between germline ends came to 12 bases. The length of the CDR3 is 16 residues. The germline CDR1 and CDR2 sequences are KGHSH and LQKENI.

The V gene is TRBV19, the J gene TRBJ2-2; possible D gene TRBD1, 6 bases. In germline, CDR1 is LNHDA, CDR2 SQIVND (reference sequence). V was pared by 3 bases and J by 3 bases, with 14 bases between. The CDR3 spans 16 residues. The CDR3 DNA follows: TGTGCCAGTAGTATTTATGGGGGCTATGACACCGGGGAGCTGTTTTTT. It codes for CASSIYGGYDTGELFF.

V is TRBV9 and J is TRBJ2-7, with a possible D match to TRBD2 (6 bases). V shed 0 bases and J shed 7 bases, with 20 bases lying between them. Germline CDR1 SGDLS, CDR2 YYNGEE. This CDR3 spans 16 amino acids. DNA for the CDR3: TGTGCCAGCAGCGTAGATGGCGAATGGCTCGCGGGGGAGCAGTACTTC. Translating gives CASSVDGEWLAGEQYF.

This chain connects TRBV25-1 to TRBJ1-1; D unclear. Trimming cost V 6 bases and J 12 bases, with 23 bases left between them. The CDR3 runs to 14 residues. Germline V gene lookup returns CDR1 MGHDK and CDR2 SYGVNS. The CDR3 loop is CASRERAGSTWTFF. CDR3 DNA sequence: TGTGCCAGCAGGGAGAGGGCCGGCTCCACCTGGACTTTCTTT.

V usage is TRBV15 and J usage is TRBJ2-2; no firm D call. The CDR3 sequence is 13 residues long. Trimming pared 4 bases from V and 5 bases from J, leaving 8 bases between. Germline V lookup: CDR1 LNHNV, CDR2 YYDKDF (reference sequence). Here the CDR3 reads CATSTRRTGELFF. The CDR3 DNA is TGTGCCACCAGCACAAGGCGGACCGGGGAGCTGTTTTTT.

This chain connects TRBV7-6 to TRBJ2-7; 7 bases fit TRBD1. This CDR3 is 13 amino acids long. V trimming: 4 bases; J trimming: 6 bases; junction bases outside the gene matches: 6. CDR1 is SGHVS and CDR2 is FNYEAQ in the germline V gene. The CDR3 DNA reads TGTGCCAGCAGCTCCCAACAGGGGTTCGAGCAGTACTTC. Its translation is CASSSQQGFEQYF. Full variable domain (outside the CDR3, taken from reference TRBV7-6 and TRBJ2-7): GAGVSQSPRYKVTKRGQDVALRCDPISGHVSLYWYRQALGQGPEFLTYFNYEAQQDKSGLPNDRFSAERPEGSISTLTIQRTEQRDSAMYRCASSSQQGFEQYFGPGTRLTVT.

This clone was detected only a few times. At one end the junction does not follow the germline gene, possibly because of a read error. J is TRBJ2-4 and V is TRBV6-6, with D uncertain. Germline CDR1 MNHNY, CDR2 SVGAGI (reference sequence). The CDR3 consists of 12 residues. In DNA form, the CDR3 reads TGTGCCAGCAGGGATCCCACCGGCCCGAACGTCTTC. This codes for CASRDPTGPNVF.

The chain combines TRBV19 with TRBJ1-5, with D possibly being TRBD1 (6 bases). The ends were cut back, 5 bases at V and 1 base at J, with 15 bases in the middle. CDR1 is LNHDA, CDR2 SQIVND, per germline (reference sequence). The CDR3 totals 16 residues. CDR3 residues: CASSVQGMGSNQPQHF. The CDR3 DNA follows: TGTGCCAGTAGTGTACAGGGAATGGGGAGCAATCAGCCCCAGCATTTT.

The chain recombines TRBV19 with TRBJ2-7, with 12 bases lining up with TRBD2. Germline V gives CDR1 LNHDA, CDR2 SQIVND (reference sequence). V dropped 4 bases and J dropped 4; count of bases not matched to a gene: 11. This CDR3 is 17 amino acids long. The CDR3 reads CASSTPPELAGGYEQYF. DNA for the CDR3: TGTGCCAGTAGTACTCCCCCGGAACTAGCGGGAGGATACGAGCAGTACTTC.

This chain connects TRBV27 to TRBJ2-1; D is uncertain. Trimming pared 5 bases from V and 4 bases from J, leaving 9 bases between. This CDR3 is 13 amino acids long. CDR1 is MNHEY and CDR2 is SMNVEV in the germline V gene (reference sequence). Here the CDR3 reads CASSREWYNEQFF. In nucleotides, the CDR3 is TGTGCCAGCAGTCGAGAGTGGTACAATGAGCAGTTCTTC.

V usage is TRBV27 and J usage is TRBJ2-4; 11 nucleotides match TRBD2. J was trimmed by 5 bases and V by 6 bases; bases with no gene match: 9. This CDR3 is built from 16 residues. CDR1 and CDR2 (germline): MNHEY, SMNVEV (reference sequence). CDR3 protein: CASSTWLAGGQNIQYF. For the CDR3, the DNA is TGTGCCAGCAGCACCTGGCTAGCGGGAGGCCAAAACATTCAGTACTTC.

As to this clone: Other DNA sequences in the same sample also yield this CDR3. The chain recombines TRBV29-1 with TRBJ1-1, with D perhaps TRBD1 (6 bases). Germline CDR1 and CDR2: SQVTM and ANQGSEA. CDR3 length equals 12 residues. V was trimmed by 6 bases and J by 1 base, leaving 9 bases between them. CDR3 amino acids: CSVMTGNTEAFF. In nucleotides, the CDR3 is TGCAGCGTGATGACAGGGAACACTGAAGCTTTCTTT.

A single count supports this clone. In DNA form, the CDR3 reads TGCGCCAGCAGTCCTACAGGGGTCAACGAGCAGTACTTC. Its translation is CASSPTGVNEQYF. This sequence joins TRBV5-1 and TRBJ2-7; the match to TRBD1 covers 7 bases. This CDR3 has 13 residues. CDR1 and CDR2 from the germline V gene are SGHRS and YFSETQ. The V segment lost 5 bases and the J segment 5 bases; nucleotides outside the gene matches: 7.

The J gene is TRBJ2-7, the V gene TRBV6-6; no clear D. CDR3 length equals 15 residues. Germline assignment: CDR1 MNHNY and CDR2 SVGAGI (reference sequence). The V end lost 5 bases, the J end lost 2 bases, and 16 bases lay between the germline ends. DNA for the CDR3: TGTGCCAGCAGTGGGGTTGCTACTGGAACCTACGAGCAGTACTTC. The encoded protein is CASSGVATGTYEQYF.

This rearrangement joins TRBV5-1 to TRBJ2-5; D is possibly TRBD2 (5 bases). Germline CDR1 SGHRS, CDR2 YFSETQ. V was trimmed by 7 bases and J by 5 bases, leaving 18 bases between them. The CDR3 runs 14 residues. The CDR3 DNA reads TGCGCCAGCCGCTCGGGGTTGGTGGAGGAGACCCAGTACTTC. Its translation is CASRSGLVEETQYF.

The count of this clone is one. The chain joins TRBV29-1 to TRBJ1-4, with 7 bases identical to TRBD1. J was trimmed by 7 bases and V by 5 bases; bases with no gene match: 4. Germline assignment: CDR1 SQVTM and CDR2 ANQGSEA. This CDR3 has 12 amino acids. The CDR3 bases are TGCAGCGTTCGACAGGGTGGTGAAAAACTGTTTTTT. Translating it yields CSVRQGGEKLFF.

V and J are TRBV7-6 and TRBJ2-5; a weak D match, TRBD1 (6 bases). V lost 0 bases to trimming and J lost 5 bases, with 19 bases between them. This CDR3 contains 17 residues. CDR1 and CDR2 from the germline V gene are SGHVS and FNYEAQ. In nucleotides, the CDR3 is TGTGCCAGCAGCTTAGCGTTGTGGGAGCAGAGGGGGGAGACCCAGTACTTC. It yields the protein CASSLALWEQRGETQYF.

The V call is TRBV19, the J call TRBJ1-1, with 10 bases fitting TRBD1. The CDR3 totals 16 residues. The germline CDR1 and CDR2 sequences are LNHDA and SQIVND (reference sequence). V lost 6 bases and J lost 4; bases outside the gene matches: 11. CDR3 coding DNA: TGTGCCAGTAGAAATCGGACAGGGGGAGGAGTCACTGAAGCTTTCTTT. Translation gives CASRNRTGGGVTEAFF. The full variable domain, with the rest looked up from reference TRBV19 and TRBJ1-1, is DGGITQSPKYLFRKEGQNVTLSCEQNLNHDAMYWYRQDPGQGLRLIYYSQIVNDFQKGDIAEGYSVSREKKESFPLTVTSAQKNPTAFYLCASRNRTGGGVTEAFFGQGTRLTVV.

This clone was detected many times. The sample has other DNA sequences that encode this CDR3 too. The chain couples TRBV4-2 to TRBJ1-3; D is unresolved. The V and J ends lost 1 base and 0 bases respectively, with 7 bases between them. The germline V gene encodes CDR1 LGHNA and CDR2 YNFKEQ. The CDR3 runs to 15 residues. CDR3 bases: TGTGCCAGCAGCCAAGCACCGAGCTCTGGAAACACCATATATTTT. This encodes CASSQAPSSGNTIYF.

This chain joins TRBV7-6 and TRBJ1-1; D gene uncertain. Trimming pared 1 base from V and 5 bases from J, leaving 11 bases between. The germline CDR1 and CDR2 sequences are SGHVS and FNYEAQ. This CDR3 comprises 14 residues. DNA of the CDR3: TGTGCCAGCAGCTTAGTCGCCCAAGGGACTGAAGCTTTCTTT. Translated: CASSLVAQGTEAFF.